Following are 13 T cell receptor beta chains from one sample sequenced in a study of blood T cell repertoires in COVID-19. Clones were sequenced by immunoSEQ multiplex PCR, and TCRdb holds only the in-frame ones, with some missing. The sample lists approximately 50,000 clones; approximately 80% were seen once. Sequencing was performed on peripheral blood. These receptors were collected from a man between 70 and 80 years old with active or convalescent COVID-19.

The chain uses TRBV9 and TRBJ2-1, with 8 bases matching TRBD1. Germline V gene data show CDR1 as SGDLS and CDR2 as YYNGEE. Trimming at V came to 4 bases and at J to 6 bases, leaving 9 bases not matched to a gene. The CDR3 length is 15 residues. The chain's CDR3 is CASSPRLTGANEQFF. In nucleotides, the CDR3 is TGTGCCAGCAGCCCACGATTGACAGGGGCCAATGAGCAGTTCTTC.

This clone was observed a single time. This chain connects TRBV19 to TRBJ2-1, with 10 bases fitting TRBD2. The V segment lost 3 bases and the J segment 4 bases; nucleotides outside the gene matches: 6. Germline V gene lookup returns CDR1 LNHDA and CDR2 SQIVND (reference sequence). The CDR3 is 16 residues long. CDR3 sequence reads: CASSILRAGGYNEQFF. The CDR3 coding sequence is TGTGCCAGTAGTATTCTCCGAGCGGGGGGGTACAATGAGCAGTTCTTC.

The chain combines TRBV6-2 or TRBV6-3 with TRBJ1-3; D gene ambiguous. The CDR3 runs to 14 residues. Per germline, CDR1 MNHEY and CDR2 SVGEGT. V was clipped by 6 bases and J by 4 bases, with 13 bases between them. CDR3 sequence (DNA): TGTGCCAGCAGCCTGGACGGCGGGGGAAACACCATATATTTT. The encoded protein is CASSLDGGGNTIYF.

The V and J genes are TRBV11-2 and TRBJ2-7; maybe TRBD1 (5 bases). This CDR3 region has 17 residues. CDR1 is SGHAT, CDR2 FQNNGV, per germline. Trimming pared 10 bases from V and 5 bases from J, leaving 30 bases between. For the CDR3, the DNA is TGTGCCATCTGCTTATTTGGGGCTTCGCGCGAAGACGACGAGCAGTACTTC. Amino acid sequence: CAICLFGASREDDEQYF.

The chain combines TRBV5-1 with TRBJ2-3; 7 nucleotides align to TRBD2. Looked up from germline, CDR1 is SGHRS and CDR2 is YFSETQ. With V trimmed by 4 bases and J by 0 bases, 5 bases remained unmatched. This CDR3 has 15 amino acids. This CDR3 is CASSPWGGSTDTQYF. DNA of the CDR3: TGCGCCAGCAGCCCCTGGGGGGGGAGCACAGATACGCAGTATTTT. Full variable domain (outside the CDR3, taken from reference TRBV5-1 and TRBJ2-3): KAGVTQTPRYLIKTRGQQVTLSCSPISGHRSVSWYQQTPGQGLQFLFEYFSETQRNKGNFPGRFSGRQFSNSRSEMNVSTLELGDSALYLCASSPWGGSTDTQYFGPGTRLTVL.

This clone is a singleton in its sample. V is TRBV6-5 and J is TRBJ1-4; 7 bases map to TRBD1. This CDR3 has 14 residues. Germline-derived CDR1 and CDR2 are MNHEY and SVGAGI. After removal of 8 bases from V and 5 bases from J, the junction contained 8 bases not matched to a gene. The chain's CDR3 is CASSGQTVNEKLFF. The DNA of the CDR3 is TGTGCCAGCTCGGGACAGACAGTAAATGAAAAACTGTTTTTT.

This clone was detected ten times or more. This chain joins TRBV29-1 and TRBJ2-7; a possible D gene is TRBD1 (6 bases). V was pared by 0 bases and J by 6 bases, with 15 bases between. There are 14 residues in the CDR3. Germline V lookup: CDR1 SQVTM, CDR2 ANQGSEA. CDR3 coding DNA: TGCAGCGTTGAAGATCAGGCAGGGGAAAGCGAGCAGTACTTC. The encoded protein is CSVEDQAGESEQYF.

The chain uses TRBV24-1 and TRBJ2-4, with D tentatively TRBD2 (5 bases). This CDR3 has 16 residues. Germline V lookup: CDR1 KGHDR, CDR2 SFDVKD. Trimming took off 3 bases at V and 0 bases at J, with 11 bases between the two ends. CDR3 region: CATSDPRALAKNIQYF. DNA for the CDR3: TGTGCCACCAGTGATCCGAGGGCCCTAGCCAAAAACATTCAGTACTTC.

This clone has more than one count but fewer than ten. The gene calls are TRBV7-8 and TRBJ1-1; no reliable D call. This CDR3 is built from 15 residues. CDR1 and CDR2 (germline): SGHVS, FQNEAQ. The V gene lost 0 bases and the J gene lost 1 base, with 9 bases spanning the gap. CDR3 in DNA: TGTGCCAGCAGCTTAGCGGTAGGGAGGAACACTGAAGCTTTCTTT. As protein: CASSLAVGRNTEAFF.

In this sample, this clone turned up once. The CDR3 loop is CATSDLPLAVMNTGELFF. The DNA for the CDR3 is TGTGCCACCAGTGATTTGCCCCTAGCGGTGATGAACACCGGGGAGCTGTTTTTT. The J gene is TRBJ2-2, the V gene TRBV24-1; TRBD2 agrees at 7 bases. The germline V gene has CDR1 KGHDR and CDR2 SFDVKD. The ends lost 0 bases at V and 1 base at J; junction bases unmatched: 7. The length of the CDR3 is 18 residues.

The rearrangement uses TRBV9 and TRBJ1-1; 10 bases agree with TRBD1. Germline trimming cut 0 bases from V and 11 bases from J; bases unmatched to any gene: 4. The CDR3 length is 13 residues. CDR1 is SGDLS and CDR2 is YYNGEE in the germline V gene. The CDR3 region is CASSVGQGASAFF. The CDR3 nucleotides read TGTGCCAGCAGCGTAGGACAGGGGGCCTCGGCTTTCTTT.

The chain links TRBV6-5 to TRBJ1-1; the D is unclear. Germline-derived CDR1 and CDR2 are MNHEY and SVGAGI. V was shortened by 0 bases and J by 11 bases, with 16 bases between the two germline ends. This CDR3 region has 14 residues. CDR3 loop: CASSYSNVEPRAFF. CDR3 DNA sequence: TGTGCCAGCAGTTACTCGAATGTCGAGCCTAGGGCTTTCTTT.

The gene calls are TRBV5-1 and TRBJ2-7; tentatively, D is TRBD1 (6 bases). The CDR3 runs to 14 residues. Germline values: CDR1 SGHRS, CDR2 YFSETQ. The CDR3 region is CATTRQGTSYEQYF. The CDR3 DNA reads TGCGCTACAACGAGGCAGGGGACATCCTACGAGCAGTACTTC.